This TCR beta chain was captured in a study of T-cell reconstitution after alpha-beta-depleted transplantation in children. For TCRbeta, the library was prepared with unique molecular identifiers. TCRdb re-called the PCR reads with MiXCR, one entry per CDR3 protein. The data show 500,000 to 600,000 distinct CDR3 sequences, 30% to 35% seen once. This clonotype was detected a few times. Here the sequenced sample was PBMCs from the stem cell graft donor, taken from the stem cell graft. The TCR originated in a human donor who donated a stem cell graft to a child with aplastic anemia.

The CDR3 is CASSNIAGAYEQYF. CDR3 DNA sequence: TGTGCCAGCAGCAACATAGCGGGAGCCTACGAGCAGTACTTC. The J gene is TRBJ2-7, the V gene TRBV28; 9 nucleotides match TRBD2. The CDR3 runs to 14 residues. Germline CDR1 reads MDHEN; CDR2 reads SYDVKM. J gave up 2 bases and V 6 bases, and 5 bases lay outside the gene matches.